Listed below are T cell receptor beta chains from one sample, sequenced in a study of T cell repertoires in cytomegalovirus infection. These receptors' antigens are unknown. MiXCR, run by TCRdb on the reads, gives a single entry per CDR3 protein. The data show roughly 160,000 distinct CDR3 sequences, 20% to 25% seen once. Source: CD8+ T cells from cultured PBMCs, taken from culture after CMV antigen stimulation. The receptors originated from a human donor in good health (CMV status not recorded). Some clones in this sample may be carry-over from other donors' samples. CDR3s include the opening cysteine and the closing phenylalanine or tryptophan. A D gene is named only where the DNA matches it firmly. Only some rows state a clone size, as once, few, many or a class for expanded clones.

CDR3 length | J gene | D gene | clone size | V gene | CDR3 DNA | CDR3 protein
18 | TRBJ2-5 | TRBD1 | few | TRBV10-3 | TGTGCCATCAGTGTTTTTTGGGGACAGGGGAGTTTCCAAGAGACCCAGTACTTC | CAISVFWGQGSFQETQYF
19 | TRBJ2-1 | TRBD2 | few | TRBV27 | TGTGCCAGCAATCCAGCGGGGGGTCGAAGTCCTAGCTCCTACAATGAGCAGTTCTTC | CASNPAGGRSPSSYNEQFF
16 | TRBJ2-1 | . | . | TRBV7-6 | TGTGCCAGCAGCTTAGTTGCGGAGAATTTCTACAATGAGCAGTTCTTC | CASSLVAENFYNEQFF
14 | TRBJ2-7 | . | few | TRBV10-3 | TGTGCCATCAGTGAGCTCAGGGACGGGGACGAGCAGTACTTC | CAISELRDGDEQYF
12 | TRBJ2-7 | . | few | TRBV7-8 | TGTGCCAGCAAAAACGCGGACCACGAGCAGTACTTC | CASKNADHEQYF
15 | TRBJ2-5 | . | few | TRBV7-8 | TGTGCCAGCAGCTTAGGGCTCAGGGAATTAGAGACCCAGTACTTC | CASSLGLRELETQYF
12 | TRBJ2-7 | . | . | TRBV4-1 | TGCGCCAGCAGCCGCTCGTACTACGAGCAGTACTTC | CASSRSYYEQYF
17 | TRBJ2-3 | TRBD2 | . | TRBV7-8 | TGTGCCAGCAGCGGAACCCCTAGCGGGGGCCTTACAGATACGCAGTATTTT | CASSGTPSGGLTDTQYF
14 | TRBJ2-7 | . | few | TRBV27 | TGTGCCAGTAAAGGGACCGTAACCCTCTACGAGCAGTACTTC | CASKGTVTLYEQYF
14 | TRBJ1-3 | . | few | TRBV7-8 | TGTGCCAGCAGCCCAGGGTCTTCTGGAAACACCATATATTTT | CASSPGSSGNTIYF
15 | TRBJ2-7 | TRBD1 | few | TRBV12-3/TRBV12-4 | TGTGCCAGCAGCCTCCAGGACAGGGGGAGCTACGAGCAGTACTTC | CASSLQDRGSYEQYF
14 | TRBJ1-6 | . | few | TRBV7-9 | TGTGCCAGCAGCTTGGACAGCAATAATTCACCCCTCCACTTT | CASSLDSNNSPLHF
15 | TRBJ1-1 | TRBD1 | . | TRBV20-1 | TGCAGTGCTAAAACCCACAGGGGGGGAGGCACTGAAGCTTTCTTT | CSAKTHRGGGTEAFF
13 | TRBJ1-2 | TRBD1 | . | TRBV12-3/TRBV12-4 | TGTGCCAGCAGTTTTGGACAGGCCGGTGGCTACACCTTC | CASSFGQAGGYTF
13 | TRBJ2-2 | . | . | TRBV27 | TGTGCCAGCAGGTACAGAATCACCGGGGAGCTGTTTTTT | CASRYRITGELFF
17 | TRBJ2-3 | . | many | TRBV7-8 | TGTGCCAGCAGCTCCGGAGCGGACTCGAAGAACACAGATACGCAGTATTTT | CASSSGADSKNTDTQYF
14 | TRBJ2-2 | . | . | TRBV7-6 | TGTGCCAGCAGCTCGGGCTCTACGTCCGGGGAGCTGTTTTTT | CASSSGSTSGELFF
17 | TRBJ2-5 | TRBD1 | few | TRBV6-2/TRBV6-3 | TGTGCCAGCAGGCCCCGTGACAGGGTAACATATCAAGAGACCCAGTACTTC | CASRPRDRVTYQETQYF
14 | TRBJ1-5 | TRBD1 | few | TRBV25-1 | TGTGCCAGCAGTGAACAGGGGGAGAATCAGCCCCAGCATTTT | CASSEQGENQPQHF
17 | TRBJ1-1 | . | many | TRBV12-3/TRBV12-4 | TGTGCCAGCAGTTTAGCCTTACTGGGCAGGGCGGACACTGAAGCTTTCTTT | CASSLALLGRADTEAFF
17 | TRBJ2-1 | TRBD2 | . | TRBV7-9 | TGTGCCAGCAGCTCTTCCGGGACTAGCGGGGGGTACAATGAGCAGTTCTTC | CASSSSGTSGGYNEQFF
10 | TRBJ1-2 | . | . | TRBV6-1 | TGTGCCACCAATGATGGCGGCTACACCTTC | CATNDGGYTF
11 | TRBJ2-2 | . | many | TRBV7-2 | TGTGCCAGCAGCTATGGCGGGGAGCTGTTTTTT | CASSYGGELFF
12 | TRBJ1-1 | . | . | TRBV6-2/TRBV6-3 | TGTGCCAGCAGCAGCGGGACCCCTGAAGCTTTCTTT | CASSSGTPEAFF
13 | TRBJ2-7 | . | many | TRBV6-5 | TGTGCCAGCAGTTACGGCCTCTCCTACGAGCAGTACTTC | CASSYGLSYEQYF
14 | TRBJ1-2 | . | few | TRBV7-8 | TGTGCCAGCAGCTTAGTACCGAATAACTATGGCTACACCTTC | CASSLVPNNYGYTF
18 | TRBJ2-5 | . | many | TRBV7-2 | TGTGCCAGCAGCTTACTCCCCCGACAGCCGCTTATCCAAGAGACCCAGTACTTC | CASSLLPRQPLIQETQYF
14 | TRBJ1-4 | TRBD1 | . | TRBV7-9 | TGTGCCAGCAGCTTAACAGGGGTGCTTGAAAAACTGTTTTTT | CASSLTGVLEKLFF
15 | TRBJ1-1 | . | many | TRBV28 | TGTGCCAGCAGTGCCAGACAGTGGGCGAACACTGAAGCTTTCTTT | CASSARQWANTEAFF
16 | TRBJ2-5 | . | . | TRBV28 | TGTGCCAGCGGACCCCTAAAAACAGGGCGGAGGGAGACCCAGTACTTC | CASGPLKTGRRETQYF
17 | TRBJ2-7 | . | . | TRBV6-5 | TGTGCCAGCAGTTCCTTAACCGGGACACAAACGTCCTACGAGCAGTACTTC | CASSSLTGTQTSYEQYF